One T cell receptor (beta chain) is described in this entry. The data derive from a study of cytomegalovirus exposure and HLA in healthy donors. The V segment lost 0 bases and the J segment 3 bases; nucleotides outside the gene matches: 5. Germline V gene sequence: CDR1 SGHAT, CDR2 FQNNGV. The CDR3 sequence is 15 residues long. Researchers ran the PCR with 60 Vbeta and 13 Jbeta primers. Generated by immunoSEQ multiplex PCR, the TCRdb table keeps only in-frame clones and is missing some. The sample includes under 150,000 clones, about 82% of them seen just once. The TCR comes from a male donor in good health and CMV-seronegative. Material: PBMCs. The chain combines TRBV11-2 with TRBJ2-7; 7 bases fit TRBD1. The CDR3, as DNA: TGTGCCAGCAGCTTAGATCTACAGGGGAGCTACGAGCAGTACTTC. Its translation: CASSLDLQGSYEQYF.